This section outlines one TCR beta chain sequence together with its context. This record comes from a study of blood T cell repertoires in COVID-19. Whole-study context: The analysed material was cDNA or gDNA that came from T cells, B-cell-depleted T cells, or PBMCs.

Trimming took 7 bases from V and 8 from J, leaving 17 bases between them. The CDR3 totals 13 residues. In the original processing: Amplifying reference gene primers gave estimates of nucleated cell counts. Clones were sequenced by immunoSEQ multiplex PCR, and TCRdb holds only the in-frame ones, with some missing. V and J calls and clone size are copied from that table; D and trimming were computed from the DNA. The repertoire consists of 95,000 to 150,000 clones, with approximately 86% occurring once and the leading ten covering approximately 0.81%. The V call is TRBV12-3 or TRBV12-4, the J call TRBJ1-2; a weak D match, TRBD1 (6 bases). The sample was peripheral blood. This receptor was taken from a woman between 45 and 65 years old with active or convalescent COVID-19. This CDR3 is CASTPTQGRGYTF. The CDR3 DNA reads as TGTGCCAGCACGCCAACACAGGGAAGGGGCTACACCTTC.